One sample yielded the 20 T cell receptor beta chains listed below, sequenced in a study of technical replicates of blood from a few donors. TCRdb's copy holds only in-frame clones and misses some; the assay was immunoSEQ multiplex PCR. The data contain roughly 100,000 clones, about 96% of them seen just once; the ten biggest clones take up about 0.38%. The sample was T cells isolated from PBMCs. The source is a human donor in good health.

The genes are TRBV29-1 and TRBJ2-3; TRBD2 matches 12 bases. Germline CDR1 reads SQVTM; CDR2 reads ANQGSEA. There are 14 residues in the CDR3. J gave up 4 bases and V 7 bases, and 6 bases lay outside the gene matches. CDR3 amino acids: CSGRLAGAPDTQYF. The CDR3 DNA reads TGCAGCGGAAGACTAGCGGGAGCCCCAGATACGCAGTATTTT.

The DNA of the CDR3 is TGTGCCAGCAGCCAAGAACCCATGGGGGCCTTTAGCAATCAGCCCCAGCATTTT. Translated: CASSQEPMGAFSNQPQHF. The chain is built from TRBV4-2 and TRBJ1-5, with D tentatively TRBD1 (6 bases). The germline CDR1 and CDR2 sequences are LGHNA and YNFKEQ. V was trimmed by 0 bases and J by 0 bases, leaving 15 bases between them. This CDR3 comprises 18 residues.

The rearrangement links TRBV11-2 to TRBJ1-4; possibly TRBD1 for D (6 bases). The germline CDR1 and CDR2 sequences are SGHAT and FQNNGV. The CDR3 loop spans 13 amino acids. V was shortened by 4 bases and J by 9 bases, with 12 bases between the two germline ends. This CDR3 is CASSSTGSKKLFF. The CDR3 bases are TGTGCCAGCAGCTCCACAGGGAGTAAAAAACTGTTTTTT.

The chain is built from TRBV12-5 and TRBJ2-7; possible D gene TRBD1, 6 bases. V lost 5 bases and J lost 4, with 12 bases in between. The CDR3 runs to 13 residues. Per the germline V gene, CDR1 is LGHNT and CDR2 is FRNRAP. CDR3 nucleotides: TGTGCTAGTGGTACAGGACAGCCTTACGAGCAGTACTTC. Its protein product is CASGTGQPYEQYF.

The V call is TRBV19, the J call TRBJ1-1, with TRBD1 as a possible D gene (5 bases). The germline CDR1 and CDR2 sequences are LNHDA and SQIVND (reference sequence). V lost 7 bases and J 4 bases, leaving 16 bases between the germline ends. This CDR3 comprises 14 residues. CDR3 DNA: TGTGCCAGTAATAATCCGGGGGTCGTCACTGAAGCTTTCTTT. Its protein is CASNNPGVVTEAFF.

V and J are TRBV6-5 and TRBJ1-5; D uncertain. The germline gives CDR1 MNHEY, CDR2 SVGAGI. This CDR3 has 15 amino acids. V lost 0 bases and J 1 base, leaving 7 bases between the germline ends. Here the CDR3 DNA reads TGTGCCAGCAGTTACTCGAGACTGAGCAATCAGCCCCAGCATTTT. It specifies CASSYSRLSNQPQHF.

The chain employs TRBV19 and TRBJ2-7, with TRBD1 matching over 9 bases. V shed 10 bases, J shed 2 bases, and the junction held 3 bases outside the gene matches. The CDR3 consists of 12 residues. The germline V gene has CDR1 LNHDA and CDR2 SQIVND (reference sequence). The CDR3 sequence: CATTGGAYEQYF. The CDR3 DNA sequence: TGTGCCACGACAGGGGGAGCCTACGAGCAGTACTTC.

The chain carries TRBV19 and TRBJ2-2, with 15 bases matching TRBD2. This CDR3 has 19 amino acids. After removal of 4 bases from V and 0 bases from J, the junction contained 6 bases not matched to a gene. Germline CDR1 is LNHDA and CDR2 is SQIVND (reference sequence). CDR3 residues: CASSRGLAGGSANTGELFF. The DNA for the CDR3 is TGTGCCAGTAGTAGGGGACTAGCGGGAGGAAGCGCGAACACCGGGGAGCTGTTTTTT.

The CDR3 bases are TGTGCCATCAACCAAAACAGGAACTATGGCTACACCTTC. This encodes CAINQNRNYGYTF. The chain carries TRBV10-3 and TRBJ1-2, with D possibly being TRBD1 (5 bases). There are 13 residues in the CDR3. CDR1 is ENHRY, CDR2 SYGVKD, per germline. Trimming removed 7 bases at V and 2 bases at J, with 11 bases between.

The chain combines TRBV10-3 with TRBJ2-1, with 11 bases fitting TRBD2. Germline CDR1 is ENHRY and CDR2 is SYGVKD. Trimming at V came to 2 bases and at J to 7 bases, leaving 4 bases not matched to a gene. The length of the CDR3 is 15 residues. DNA for the CDR3: TGTGCCATCAGTGAGACTAGCGGGAGAGGGAATGAGCAGTTCTTC. This gives the protein CAISETSGRGNEQFF.

This chain uses TRBV7-6 with TRBJ2-1; 11 bases are shared with TRBD1. The CDR3 consists of 15 residues. The junction had 5 bases not matched to a gene; V was cut back by 4 bases and J by 6 bases. Germline V gives CDR1 SGHVS, CDR2 FNYEAQ. CDR3 bases: TGTGCCAGCAGCTGGTTGGGGACAGGGGGCAATGAGCAGTTCTTC. It translates to CASSWLGTGGNEQFF.

The chain employs TRBV11-3 and TRBJ1-1; D is undetermined. Germline values: CDR1 SGHNT, CDR2 YENEEA. V was cut by 2 bases and J by 9 bases, with 7 bases left in between. The CDR3 contains 11 residues. CDR3 in DNA: TGTGCCAGCAGCTTAAGGGAGCAAGCTTTCTTT. Translation: CASSLREQAFF.

The CDR3 reads CASSLVIDTQYF. For the CDR3, the DNA is TGTGCCAGCAGCTTAGTTATAGATACGCAGTATTTT. The V and J genes are TRBV11-3 and TRBJ2-3, with D unresolved. The CDR3 totals 12 residues. Trimming took 1 base from V and 5 from J, leaving 4 bases between them. Germline values: CDR1 SGHNT, CDR2 YENEEA.

V is TRBV6-9 and J is TRBJ1-2, with D tentatively TRBD1 (5 bases). The CDR3 spans 19 residues. In germline, CDR1 is MNHGY, CDR2 SVAAGI. V dropped 4 bases and J dropped 4 bases, with 28 bases sitting between them. This chain's CDR3 is CASSSHPDGNVQAFYGYTF. As DNA, the CDR3 is TGTGCCAGCAGTTCCCACCCTGACGGTAACGTACAGGCTTTCTATGGCTACACCTTC.

The genes are TRBV5-1 and TRBJ1-1; D might be TRBD1 (6 bases). CDR1 is SGHRS and CDR2 is YFSETQ in the germline V gene. V shed 3 bases and J shed 3 bases, with 12 bases lying between them. This CDR3 has 14 residues. Written as DNA, the CDR3 is TGCGCCAGCAGCTACAGGGTAGTTGACACTGAAGCTTTCTTT. This gives the protein CASSYRVVDTEAFF.

The V call is TRBV18, the J call TRBJ1-5, with 11 bases identical to TRBD1. The CDR3 sequence is 14 residues long. V shed 5 bases and J 8 bases; nucleotides not matched to a gene: 5. In germline, CDR1 is KGHSH, CDR2 LQKENI. The CDR3 loop is CASSRTGGFEPQHF. CDR3 coding DNA: TGTGCCAGCTCAAGGACAGGGGGCTTTGAGCCCCAGCATTTT.

The CDR3 DNA sequence: TGTGCCAGCAGCTTAGGTACAGAAGAAGCTTTCTTT. Protein: CASSLGTEEAFF. J is TRBJ1-1 and V is TRBV7-9; D call uncertain. V was pared by 1 base and J by 8 bases, with 8 bases between. The CDR3 loop spans 12 amino acids. Germline CDR1 is SEHNR and CDR2 is FQNEAQ (reference sequence). The whole variable domain, filled in from reference TRBV7-9 and TRBJ1-1, reads DTGVSQNPRHKITKRGQNVTFRCDPISEHNRLYWYRQTLGQGPEFLTYFQNEAQLEKSRLLSDRFSAERPKGSFSTLEIQRTEQGDSAMYLCASSLGTEEAFFGQGTRLTVV.

This clone is a singleton in its sample. The chain carries TRBV15 and TRBJ1-2; the D gene is possibly TRBD1 (6 bases). CDR1 and CDR2 (germline): LNHNV, YYDKDF (reference sequence). The CDR3 sequence is 17 residues long. Deletions cut 5 bases from V and 2 bases from J, with 21 bases between. Here the CDR3 DNA reads TGTGCCACCAGCGGTCTACAAGTGGGGGGGCTGAACTATGGCTACACCTTC. It yields the protein CATSGLQVGGLNYGYTF.

This chain uses TRBV5-6 with TRBJ2-5; 12 nucleotides align to TRBD2. In germline, CDR1 is SGHDT, CDR2 YYEEEE. The CDR3 spans 17 residues. The V gene end was trimmed by 4 bases and the J gene end by 4 bases; junction bases not matched to a gene: 11. The CDR3 nucleotides are TGTGCCAGCAGCCCGACTCGGACTAGCGGGAACCCAGAGACCCAGTACTTC. This encodes CASSPTRTSGNPETQYF.

This sequence joins TRBV7-9 and TRBJ2-5, with a weak D call TRBD2 (6 bases). Germline CDR1 and CDR2: SEHNR and FQNEAQ (reference sequence). The CDR3 has 12 residues. V was clipped by 8 bases and J by 5 bases, with 12 bases between them. The CDR3 nucleotides are TGTGCCAGCCAGCCCAGCGGGGAGACCCAGTACTTC. Protein: CASQPSGETQYF. Full variable domain (outside the CDR3, taken from reference TRBV7-9 and TRBJ2-5): DTGVSQNPRHKITKRGQNVTFRCDPISEHNRLYWYRQTLGQGPEFLTYFQNEAQLEKSRLLSDRFSAERPKGSFSTLEIQRTEQGDSAMYLCASQPSGETQYFGPGTRLLVL.